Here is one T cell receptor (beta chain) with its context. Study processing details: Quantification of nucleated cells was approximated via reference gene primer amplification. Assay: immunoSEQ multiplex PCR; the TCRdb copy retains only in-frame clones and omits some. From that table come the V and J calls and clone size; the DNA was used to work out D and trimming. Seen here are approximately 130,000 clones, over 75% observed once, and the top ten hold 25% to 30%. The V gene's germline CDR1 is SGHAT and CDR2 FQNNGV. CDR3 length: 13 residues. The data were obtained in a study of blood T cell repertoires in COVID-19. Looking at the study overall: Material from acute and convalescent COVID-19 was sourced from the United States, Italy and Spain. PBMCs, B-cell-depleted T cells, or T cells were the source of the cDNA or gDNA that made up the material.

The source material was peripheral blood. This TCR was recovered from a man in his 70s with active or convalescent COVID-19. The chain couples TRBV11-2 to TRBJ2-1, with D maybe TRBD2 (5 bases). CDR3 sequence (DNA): TGTGCAACGTCGAGGGAATCCTACAATGAGCAGTTCTTC. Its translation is CATSRESYNEQFF.